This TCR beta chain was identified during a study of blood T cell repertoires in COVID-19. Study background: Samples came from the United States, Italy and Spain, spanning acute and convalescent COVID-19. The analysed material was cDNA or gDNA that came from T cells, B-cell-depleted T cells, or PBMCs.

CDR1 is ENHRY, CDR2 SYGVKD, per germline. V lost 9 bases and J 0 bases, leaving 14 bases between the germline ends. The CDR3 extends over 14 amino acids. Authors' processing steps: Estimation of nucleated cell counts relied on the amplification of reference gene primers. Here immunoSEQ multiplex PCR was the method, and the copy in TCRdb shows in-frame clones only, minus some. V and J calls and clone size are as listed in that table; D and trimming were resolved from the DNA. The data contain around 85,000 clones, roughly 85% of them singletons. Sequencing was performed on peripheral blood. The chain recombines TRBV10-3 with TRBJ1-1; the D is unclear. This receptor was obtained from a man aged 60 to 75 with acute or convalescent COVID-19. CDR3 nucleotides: TGTGCCATTAACGGGAATGGTGTGAACACTGAAGCTTTCTTT. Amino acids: CAINGNGVNTEAFF.